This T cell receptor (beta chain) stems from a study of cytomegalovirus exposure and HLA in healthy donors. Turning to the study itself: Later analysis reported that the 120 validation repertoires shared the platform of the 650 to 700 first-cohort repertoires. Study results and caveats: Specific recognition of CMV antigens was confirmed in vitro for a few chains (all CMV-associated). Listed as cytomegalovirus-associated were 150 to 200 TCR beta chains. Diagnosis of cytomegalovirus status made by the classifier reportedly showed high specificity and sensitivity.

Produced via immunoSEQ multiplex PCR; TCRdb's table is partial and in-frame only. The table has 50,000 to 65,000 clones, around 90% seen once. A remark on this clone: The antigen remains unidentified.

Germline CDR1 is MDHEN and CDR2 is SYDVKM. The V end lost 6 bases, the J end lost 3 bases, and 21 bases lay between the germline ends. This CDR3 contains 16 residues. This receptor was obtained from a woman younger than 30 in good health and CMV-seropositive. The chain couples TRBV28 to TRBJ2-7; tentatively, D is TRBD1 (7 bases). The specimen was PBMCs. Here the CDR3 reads CASRDAGTVANYEQYF. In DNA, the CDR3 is TGTGCCAGCAGAGATGCGGGGACAGTCGCGAACTACGAGCAGTACTTC.